This T cell receptor beta chain is drawn from a study of blood T cells in healthy people across ages. A second PCR, run for roughly 7 to 11 cycles, used a sample-barcoded 5' primer plus a J-beta primer mix. In TCRdb, the 5' RACE reads were re-called with MiXCR into one record per CDR3 protein. The sample has about 1.7 million distinct CDR3 sequences, roughly 28% seen once; the top ten hold around 7.7%. Isolation of PBMCs gave at least 7 million cells per sample. Sequencing was carried out using blood. This receptor was identified in a woman aged 30 to 39 in good health.

The CDR3 loop reads CSALTGSGGYTF. The DNA for the CDR3 is TGCAGTGCTCTGACAGGGTCCGGTGGCTACACCTTC. The chain recombines TRBV20-1 with TRBJ1-2, with 7 positions matching TRBD1. V was clipped by 5 bases and J by 7 bases; unmatched bases: 7. Germline V gene sequence: CDR1 DFQATT, CDR2 SNEGSKA (reference sequence). The CDR3 runs 12 residues.